Listed here are 12 T cell receptor beta chains from one sample, sequenced in a study of T-cell reconstitution after alpha-beta-depleted transplantation in children (dated by TCRdb to 2015 to 2016). The sample's treatment or condition label, decoded: allogeneic hematopoietic cell transplantation with graft depleted of TCRalphabeta T cells and CD19 B cells. Library preparation employed PCR. Sequencing used an Illumina HiSeq 2500. TCR libraries were prepared with molecular barcoding, using unique molecular identifiers to normalize TCRbeta repertoire quantification. Starting from the raw public reads, TCRdb applied fastp trimming at Q25, assembled clones with MiXCR and retained in-frame beta chains. CDR3 protein sequences are deduplicated, and each keeps its most common genes and DNA. This sample holds around 250,000 distinct CDR3 sequences; roughly 7.7% were observed only once. 6.3% of the sample comes from the top ten.

This sample comprised PBMCs, mostly from graft donor cells, obtained 180 days after TCRalphabeta/CD19-depleted stem cell transplant. These receptors were collected from a male patient younger than 18 who had a stem cell transplant for acute lymphoblastic leukemia, so the T cells may come from the graft donor.

This clonotype was seen at least ten times. CDR3 in DNA: TGTGCCAGTAGTATTCAACACAGGGGGACCGGGGAGCTGTTTTTT. It is translated as CASSIQHRGTGELFF. V gene TRBV19 combines with J gene TRBJ2-2; TRBD1 agrees at 8 bases. Per the germline V gene, CDR1 is LNHDA and CDR2 is SQIVND (reference sequence). V dropped 3 bases and J dropped 5; count of bases not matched to a gene: 5. This CDR3 is built from 15 residues.

This clonotype was counted ten times or more. The V call is TRBV28, the J call TRBJ2-7, with 8 bases lining up with TRBD1. With V trimmed by 7 bases and J by 2 bases, 7 bases remained unmatched. Germline CDR1 is MDHEN and CDR2 is SYDVKM. This CDR3 is 14 amino acids long. Here the CDR3 reads CASTEDRAPYEQYF. CDR3 coding DNA: TGTGCCAGCACCGAGGACAGGGCCCCCTACGAGCAGTACTTC.

This clonotype was picked up many times. The chain employs TRBV15 and TRBJ2-1; D perhaps matches TRBD2 (5 bases). V was trimmed by 3 bases and J by 6 bases, leaving 21 bases between them. The CDR3 covers 17 residues. Germline-derived CDR1 and CDR2 are LNHNV and YYDKDF (reference sequence). DNA for the CDR3: TGTGCCACCAGCAGTTCACCTGGGAGCGCCCCTCTCAATGAGCAGTTCTTC. This sequence encodes CATSSSPGSAPLNEQFF.

This clonotype appeared many times. The chain recombines TRBV11-2 with TRBJ2-7; TRBD2 aligns across 14 bases. J lost 5 bases, V lost 5 bases, and 8 bases had no gene match. Germline CDR1 is SGHAT and CDR2 is FQNNGV. CDR3 size: 16 residues. CDR3 residues: CASSVRLAGGGHEQYF. Here the CDR3 DNA reads TGTGCCAGCAGCGTAAGACTAGCGGGAGGGGGCCACGAGCAGTACTTC.

This clonotype has a count of ten or more. The V and J genes are TRBV2 and TRBJ2-1, with D unclear. Trimming cost V 8 bases and J 6 bases, with 17 bases left between them. Germline CDR1 and CDR2: SNHLY and FYNNEI. The CDR3 is made up of 14 amino acids. The CDR3 loop reads CASQGPVGFNEQFF. The CDR3 DNA follows: TGTGCCAGCCAAGGGCCAGTTGGGTTCAATGAGCAGTTCTTC.

J is TRBJ2-7 and V is TRBV11-1; the match to TRBD1 covers 8 bases. The V gene's germline CDR1 is SGHAT and CDR2 FQDESV (reference sequence). There are 17 residues in the CDR3. The junction had 11 bases not matched to a gene; V was cut back by 2 bases and J by 2 bases. CDR3 nucleotides: TGTGCCAGCAGCTTAAATAGGGAGACAGGGGAGACCTACGAGCAGTACTTC. It yields the protein CASSLNRETGETYEQYF.

The rearrangement links TRBV20-1 to TRBJ2-5, with 10 bases that match TRBD2. V was pared by 3 bases and J by 0 bases, with 4 bases of the junction left unmatched. The CDR3 is 15 amino acids. Germline CDR1 DFQATT, CDR2 SNEGSKA (reference sequence). This CDR3 reads CSASPSGRHQETQYF. The CDR3 DNA reads TGCAGTGCTAGCCCTAGCGGGAGACACCAAGAGACCCAGTACTTC.

This clonotype showed up many times. The rearrangement joins TRBV7-6 to TRBJ2-1, with D hard to call. The CDR3 spans 14 residues. The V gene's germline CDR1 is SGHVS and CDR2 FNYEAQ. V dropped 2 bases and J dropped 4 bases, with 9 bases sitting between them. The CDR3 bases are TGTGCCAGCAGCTTAATCGGCACTTACAATGAGCAGTTCTTC. Protein sequence: CASSLIGTYNEQFF. Looking up the rest from reference TRBV7-6 and TRBJ2-1 gives the full variable domain: GAGVSQSPRYKVTKRGQDVALRCDPISGHVSLYWYRQALGQGPEFLTYFNYEAQQDKSGLPNDRFSAERPEGSISTLTIQRTEQRDSAMYRCASSLIGTYNEQFFGPGTRLTVL.

This clonotype was seen repeatedly, ten times or more. The V gene is TRBV5-1, the J gene TRBJ1-5, with TRBD1 matching 7 bases. V was pared by 4 bases and J by 2 bases, with 3 bases of the junction left unmatched. The CDR3 is 14 amino acids. Germline CDR1 SGHRS, CDR2 YFSETQ. The CDR3 is CASSLTGRNQPQHF. CDR3 DNA: TGCGCCAGCAGCCTGACAGGGCGCAATCAGCCCCAGCATTTT.

Many counts were recorded for this clonotype. The gene calls are TRBV20-1 and TRBJ1-1; D is undetermined. CDR1 is DFQATT, CDR2 SNEGSKA, per germline (reference sequence). CDR3 length: 13 amino acids. Deletions cut 5 bases from V and 0 bases from J, with 10 bases between. CDR3 DNA sequence: TGCAGTGCTCCGCAACAGTTGAACACTGAAGCTTTCTTT. Residues: CSAPQQLNTEAFF.

This clonotype was observed at least ten times. V and J are TRBV24-1 and TRBJ2-4; D gene ambiguous. V was trimmed by 3 bases and J by 0 bases, leaving 14 bases between them. The germline V gene encodes CDR1 KGHDR and CDR2 SFDVKD. The CDR3 is 17 residues long. CDR3 bases: TGTGCCACCAGTGATCTCAGGACCCCTTTAGCCAAAAACATTCAGTACTTC. It yields the protein CATSDLRTPLAKNIQYF.

The table lists this clonotype with many counts. The rearrangement links TRBV11-2 to TRBJ1-1, with a weak D call TRBD1 (5 bases). Germline values: CDR1 SGHAT, CDR2 FQNNGV. V was pared by 3 bases and J by 5 bases, with 13 bases between. This CDR3 contains 14 residues. CDR3 nucleotides: TGTGCCAGCAGCTTTTCTCACCAGGGAACTGAAGCTTTCTTT. It yields the protein CASSFSHQGTEAFF.